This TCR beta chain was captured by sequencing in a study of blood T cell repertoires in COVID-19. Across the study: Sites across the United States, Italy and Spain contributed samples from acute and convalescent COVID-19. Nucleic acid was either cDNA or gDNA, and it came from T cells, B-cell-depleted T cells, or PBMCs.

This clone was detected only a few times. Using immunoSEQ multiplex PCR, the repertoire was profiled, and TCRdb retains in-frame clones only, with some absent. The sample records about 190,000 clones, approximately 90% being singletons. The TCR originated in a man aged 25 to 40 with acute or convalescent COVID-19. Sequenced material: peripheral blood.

CDR3 sequence (DNA): TGCGCCAGCAGCCTAGACAGTGTCAATCAGCCCCAGCATTTT. Translating it yields CASSLDSVNQPQHF. This chain connects TRBV5-1 to TRBJ1-5; TRBD1 might be the D (5 bases). V shed 4 bases and J shed 3 bases, with 11 bases lying between them. Germline V CDR1 and CDR2: SGHRS, YFSETQ. The CDR3 loop spans 14 amino acids.